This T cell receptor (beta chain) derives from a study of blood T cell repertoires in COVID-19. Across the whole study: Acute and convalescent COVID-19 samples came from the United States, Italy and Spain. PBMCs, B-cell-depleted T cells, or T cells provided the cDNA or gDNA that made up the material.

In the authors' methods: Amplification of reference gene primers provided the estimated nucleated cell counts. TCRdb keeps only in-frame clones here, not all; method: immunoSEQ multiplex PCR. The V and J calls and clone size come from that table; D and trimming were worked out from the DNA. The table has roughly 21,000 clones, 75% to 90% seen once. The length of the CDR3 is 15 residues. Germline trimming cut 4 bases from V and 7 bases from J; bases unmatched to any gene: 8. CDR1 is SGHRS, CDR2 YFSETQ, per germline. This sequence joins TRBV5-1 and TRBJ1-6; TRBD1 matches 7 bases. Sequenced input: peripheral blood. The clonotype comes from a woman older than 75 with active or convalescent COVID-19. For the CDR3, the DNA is TGCGCCAGCAGCACTCGACAGGGACAGAATTCACCCCTCCACTTT. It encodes CASSTRQGQNSPLHF. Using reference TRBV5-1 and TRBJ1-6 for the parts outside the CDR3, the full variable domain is KAGVTQTPRYLIKTRGQQVTLSCSPISGHRSVSWYQQTPGQGLQFLFEYFSETQRNKGNFPGRFSGRQFSNSRSEMNVSTLELGDSALYLCASSTRQGQNSPLHFGNGTRLTVT.